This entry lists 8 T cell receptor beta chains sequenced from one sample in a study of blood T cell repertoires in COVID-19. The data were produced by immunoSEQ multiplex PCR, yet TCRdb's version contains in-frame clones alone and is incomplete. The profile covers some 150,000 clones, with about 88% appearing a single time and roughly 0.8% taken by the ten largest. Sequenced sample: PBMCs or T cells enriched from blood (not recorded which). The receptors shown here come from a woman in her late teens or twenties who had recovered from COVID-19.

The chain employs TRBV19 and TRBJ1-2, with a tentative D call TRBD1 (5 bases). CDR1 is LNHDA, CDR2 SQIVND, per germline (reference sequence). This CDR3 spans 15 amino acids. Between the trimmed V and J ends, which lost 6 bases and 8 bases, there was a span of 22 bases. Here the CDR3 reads CASRAAGGSSGGYTF. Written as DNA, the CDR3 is TGTGCCAGTAGAGCTGCGGGGGGGAGTTCGGGAGGCTACACCTTC.

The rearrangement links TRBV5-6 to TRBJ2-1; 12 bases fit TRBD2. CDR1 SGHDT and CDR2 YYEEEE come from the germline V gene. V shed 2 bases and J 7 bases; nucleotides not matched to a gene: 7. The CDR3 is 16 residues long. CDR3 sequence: CASSLMSSGRVNEQFF. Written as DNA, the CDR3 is TGTGCCAGCAGCTTAATGTCTAGCGGGAGGGTTAATGAGCAGTTCTTC.

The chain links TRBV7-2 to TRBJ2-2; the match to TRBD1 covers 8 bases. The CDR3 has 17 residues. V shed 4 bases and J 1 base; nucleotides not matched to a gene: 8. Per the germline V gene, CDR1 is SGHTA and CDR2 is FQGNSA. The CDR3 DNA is TGTGCCAGCAGCTCCCCCCGGACAGGGCTGAACACCGGGGAGCTGTTTTTT. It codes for CASSSPRTGLNTGELFF. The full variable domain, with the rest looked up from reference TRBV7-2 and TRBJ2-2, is GAGVSQSPSNKVTEKGKDVELRCDPISGHTALYWYRQSLGQGLEFLIYFQGNSAPDKSGLPSDRFSAERTGGSVSTLTIQRTQQEDSAVYLCASSSPRTGLNTGELFFGEGSRLTVL.

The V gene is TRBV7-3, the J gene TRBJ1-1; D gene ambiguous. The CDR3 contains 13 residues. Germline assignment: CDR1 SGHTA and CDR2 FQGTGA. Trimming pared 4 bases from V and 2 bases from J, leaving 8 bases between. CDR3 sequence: CASSSLRNTEAFF. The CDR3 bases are TGTGCCAGCAGCTCTCTTAGAAACACTGAAGCTTTCTTT.

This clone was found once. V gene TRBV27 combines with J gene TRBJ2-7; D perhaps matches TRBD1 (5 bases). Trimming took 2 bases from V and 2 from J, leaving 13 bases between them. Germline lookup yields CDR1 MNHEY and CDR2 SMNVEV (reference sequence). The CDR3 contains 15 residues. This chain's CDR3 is CASSLRQIPTYEQYF. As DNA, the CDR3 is TGTGCCAGCAGTTTAAGACAGATCCCAACCTACGAGCAGTACTTC.

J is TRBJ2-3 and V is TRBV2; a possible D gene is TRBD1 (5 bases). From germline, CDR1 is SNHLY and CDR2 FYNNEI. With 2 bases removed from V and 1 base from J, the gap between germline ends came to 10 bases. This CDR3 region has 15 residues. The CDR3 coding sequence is TGTGCCAGCAGTGAATACAGGTCTCGCACAGATACGCAGTATTTT. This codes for CASSEYRSRTDTQYF.

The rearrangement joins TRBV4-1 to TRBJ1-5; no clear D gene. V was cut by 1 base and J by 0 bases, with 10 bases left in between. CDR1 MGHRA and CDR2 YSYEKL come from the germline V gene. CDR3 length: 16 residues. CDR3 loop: CASSQVSQISNQPQHF. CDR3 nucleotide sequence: TGCGCCAGCAGCCAAGTATCTCAGATTAGCAATCAGCCCCAGCATTTT.

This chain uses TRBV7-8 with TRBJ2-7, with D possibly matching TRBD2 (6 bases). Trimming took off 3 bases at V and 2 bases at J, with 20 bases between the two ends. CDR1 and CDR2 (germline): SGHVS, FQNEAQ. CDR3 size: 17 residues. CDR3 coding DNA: TGTGCCAGCAGCTTTTCTAGCGCGAACCCTGCTACCTACGAGCAGTACTTC. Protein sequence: CASSFSSANPATYEQYF.